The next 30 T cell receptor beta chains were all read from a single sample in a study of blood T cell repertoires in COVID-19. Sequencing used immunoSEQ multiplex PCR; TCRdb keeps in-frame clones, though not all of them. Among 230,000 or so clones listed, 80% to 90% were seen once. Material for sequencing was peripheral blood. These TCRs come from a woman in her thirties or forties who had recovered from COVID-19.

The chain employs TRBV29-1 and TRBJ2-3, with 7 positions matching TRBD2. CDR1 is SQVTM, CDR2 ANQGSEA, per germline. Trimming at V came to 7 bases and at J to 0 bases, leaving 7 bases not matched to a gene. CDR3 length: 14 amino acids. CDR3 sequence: CSGGAGSSTDTQYF. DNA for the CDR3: TGCAGCGGGGGAGCGGGGTCAAGCACAGATACGCAGTATTTT.

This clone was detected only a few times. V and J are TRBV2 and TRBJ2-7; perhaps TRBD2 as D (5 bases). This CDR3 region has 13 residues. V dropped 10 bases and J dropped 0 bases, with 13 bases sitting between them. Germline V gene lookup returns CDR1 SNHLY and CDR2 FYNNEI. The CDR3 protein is CATKPGDSYEQYF. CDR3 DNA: TGTGCCACCAAACCCGGGGACTCCTACGAGCAGTACTTC.

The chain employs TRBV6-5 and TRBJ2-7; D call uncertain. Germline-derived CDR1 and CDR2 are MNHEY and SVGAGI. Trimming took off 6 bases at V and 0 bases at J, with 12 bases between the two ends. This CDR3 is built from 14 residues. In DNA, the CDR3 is TGTGCCAGCAGCCTCTCCGAGAGCTCCTACGAGCAGTACTTC. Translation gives CASSLSESSYEQYF.

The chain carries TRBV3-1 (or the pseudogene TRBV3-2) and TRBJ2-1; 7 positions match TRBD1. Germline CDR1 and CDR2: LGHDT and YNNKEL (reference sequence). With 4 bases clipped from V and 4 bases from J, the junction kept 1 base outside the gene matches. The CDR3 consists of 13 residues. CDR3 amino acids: CASSRDRYNEQFF. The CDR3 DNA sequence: TGTGCCAGCAGCCGGGACAGATACAATGAGCAGTTCTTC.

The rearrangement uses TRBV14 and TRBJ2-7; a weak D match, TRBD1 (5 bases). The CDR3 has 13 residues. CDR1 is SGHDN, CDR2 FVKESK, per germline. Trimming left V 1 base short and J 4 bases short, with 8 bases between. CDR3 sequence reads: CASSQGQIYEQYF. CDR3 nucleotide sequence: TGTGCCAGCAGCCAAGGACAGATATACGAGCAGTACTTC.

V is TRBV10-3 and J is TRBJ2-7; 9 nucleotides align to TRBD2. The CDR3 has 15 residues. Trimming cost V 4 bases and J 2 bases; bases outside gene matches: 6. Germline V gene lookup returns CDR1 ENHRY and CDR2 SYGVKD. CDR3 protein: CAISVGSGGTYEQYF. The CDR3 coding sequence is TGTGCCATCAGTGTTGGTAGCGGGGGAACCTACGAGCAGTACTTC.

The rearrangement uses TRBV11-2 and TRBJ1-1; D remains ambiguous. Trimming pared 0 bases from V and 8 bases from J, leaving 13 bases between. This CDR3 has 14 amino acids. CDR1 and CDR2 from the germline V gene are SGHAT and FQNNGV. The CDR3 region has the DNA TGTGCCAGCAGCTTAGATATTAGCAGCTCAGAAGCTTTCTTT. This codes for CASSLDISSSEAFF.

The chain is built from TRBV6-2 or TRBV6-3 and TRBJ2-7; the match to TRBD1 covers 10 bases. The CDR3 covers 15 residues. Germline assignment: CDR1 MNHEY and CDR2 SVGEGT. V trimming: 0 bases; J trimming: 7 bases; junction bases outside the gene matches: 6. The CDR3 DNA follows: TGTGCCAGCAGTTACTCGACAGGGGGCGCGGAGGAGCAGTACTTC. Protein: CASSYSTGGAEEQYF.

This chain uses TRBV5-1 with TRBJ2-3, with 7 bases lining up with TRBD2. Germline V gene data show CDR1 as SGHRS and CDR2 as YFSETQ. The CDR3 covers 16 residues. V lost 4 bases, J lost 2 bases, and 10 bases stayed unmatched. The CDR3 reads CASSLTGGILTDTQYF. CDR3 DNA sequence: TGCGCCAGCAGCCTTACGGGGGGAATACTCACAGATACGCAGTATTTT.

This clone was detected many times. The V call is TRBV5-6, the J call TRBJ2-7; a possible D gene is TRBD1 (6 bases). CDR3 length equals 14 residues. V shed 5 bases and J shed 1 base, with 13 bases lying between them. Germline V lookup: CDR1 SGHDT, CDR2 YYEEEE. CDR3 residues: CASRLQGPSYEQYF. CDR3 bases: TGTGCCAGCAGGCTACAGGGTCCTTCCTACGAGCAGTACTTC.

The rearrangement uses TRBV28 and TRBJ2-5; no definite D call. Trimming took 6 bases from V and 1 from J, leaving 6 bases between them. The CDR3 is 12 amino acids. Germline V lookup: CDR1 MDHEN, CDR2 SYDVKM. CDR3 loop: CASRPSQETQYF. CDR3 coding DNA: TGTGCCAGCAGGCCGAGCCAAGAGACCCAGTACTTC.

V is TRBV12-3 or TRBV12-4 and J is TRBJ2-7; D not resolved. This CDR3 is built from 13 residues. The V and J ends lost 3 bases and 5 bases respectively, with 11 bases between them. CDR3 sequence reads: CASSLQSGDEQYF. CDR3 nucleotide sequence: TGTGCCAGCAGTTTGCAGTCAGGCGACGAGCAGTACTTC.

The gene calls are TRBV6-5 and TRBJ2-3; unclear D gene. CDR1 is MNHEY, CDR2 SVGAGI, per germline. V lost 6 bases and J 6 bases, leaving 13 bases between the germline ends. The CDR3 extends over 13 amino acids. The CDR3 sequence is CASRPRFMDTQYF. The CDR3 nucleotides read TGTGCCAGCAGGCCTAGATTCATGGATACGCAGTATTTT.

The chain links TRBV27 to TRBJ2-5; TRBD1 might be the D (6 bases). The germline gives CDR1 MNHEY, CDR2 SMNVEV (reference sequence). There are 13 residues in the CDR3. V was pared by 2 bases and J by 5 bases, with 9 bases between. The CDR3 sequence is CASSLQGTETQYF. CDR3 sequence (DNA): TGTGCCAGCAGTTTACAGGGGACGGAGACCCAGTACTTC.

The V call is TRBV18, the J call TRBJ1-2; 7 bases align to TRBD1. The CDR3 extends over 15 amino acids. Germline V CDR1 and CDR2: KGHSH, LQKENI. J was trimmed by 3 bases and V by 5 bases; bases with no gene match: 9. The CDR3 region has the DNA TGTGCCAGCTCAGGACAGACAGGGAGAGACTATGGCTACACCTTC. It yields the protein CASSGQTGRDYGYTF.

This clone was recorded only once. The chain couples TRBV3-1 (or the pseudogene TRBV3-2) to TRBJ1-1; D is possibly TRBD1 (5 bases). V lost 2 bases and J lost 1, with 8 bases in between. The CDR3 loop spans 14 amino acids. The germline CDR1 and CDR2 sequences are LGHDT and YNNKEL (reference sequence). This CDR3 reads CASSQLDTNTEAFF. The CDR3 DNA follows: TGTGCCAGCAGCCAATTGGACACGAACACTGAAGCTTTCTTT.

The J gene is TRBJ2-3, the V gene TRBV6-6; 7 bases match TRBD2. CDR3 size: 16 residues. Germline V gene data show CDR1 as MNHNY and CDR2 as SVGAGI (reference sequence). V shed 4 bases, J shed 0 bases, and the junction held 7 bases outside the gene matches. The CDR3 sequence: CASSSGGKRSTDTQYF. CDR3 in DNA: TGTGCCAGCAGTTCGGGGGGTAAGCGGAGCACAGATACGCAGTATTTT.

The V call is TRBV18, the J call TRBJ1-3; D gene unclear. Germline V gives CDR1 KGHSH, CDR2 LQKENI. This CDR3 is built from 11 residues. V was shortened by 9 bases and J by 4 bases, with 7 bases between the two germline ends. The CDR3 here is CASSEGNTIYF. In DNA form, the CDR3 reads TGTGCCAGTTCAGAGGGAAACACCATATATTTT.

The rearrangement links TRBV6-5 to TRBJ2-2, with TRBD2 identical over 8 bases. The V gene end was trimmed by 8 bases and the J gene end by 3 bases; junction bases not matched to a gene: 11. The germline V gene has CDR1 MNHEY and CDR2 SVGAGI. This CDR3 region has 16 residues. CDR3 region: CASGLTGGFDTGELFF. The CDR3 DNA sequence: TGTGCCAGCGGTTTAACGGGGGGGTTTGACACCGGGGAGCTGTTTTTT.

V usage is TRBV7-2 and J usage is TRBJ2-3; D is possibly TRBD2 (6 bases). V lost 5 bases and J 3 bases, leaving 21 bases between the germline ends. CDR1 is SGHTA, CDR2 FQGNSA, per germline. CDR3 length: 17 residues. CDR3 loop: CASSPSSGGETTDTQYF. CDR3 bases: TGTGCCAGCAGCCCCTCCTCTGGCGGGGAAACGACAGATACGCAGTATTTT.

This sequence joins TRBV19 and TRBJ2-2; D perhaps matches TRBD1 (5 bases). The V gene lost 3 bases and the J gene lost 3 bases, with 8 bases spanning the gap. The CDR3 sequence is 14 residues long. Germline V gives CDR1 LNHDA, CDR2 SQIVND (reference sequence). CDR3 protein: CASSIRVDTGELFF. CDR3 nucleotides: TGTGCCAGTAGTATCAGGGTTGACACCGGGGAGCTGTTTTTT.

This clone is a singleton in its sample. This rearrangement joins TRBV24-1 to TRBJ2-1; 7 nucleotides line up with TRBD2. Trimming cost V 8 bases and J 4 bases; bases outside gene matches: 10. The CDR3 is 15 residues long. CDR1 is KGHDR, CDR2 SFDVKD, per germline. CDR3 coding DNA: TGTGCCACCAATTCGGCGGCGGGGGAATACAATGAGCAGTTCTTC. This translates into CATNSAAGEYNEQFF.

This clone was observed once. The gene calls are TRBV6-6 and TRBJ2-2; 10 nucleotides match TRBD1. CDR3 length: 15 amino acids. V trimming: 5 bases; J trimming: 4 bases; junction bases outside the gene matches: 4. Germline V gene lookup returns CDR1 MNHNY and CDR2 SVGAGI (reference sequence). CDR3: CASSPRQGATGELFF. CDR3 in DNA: TGTGCCAGCAGTCCGCGACAGGGGGCCACCGGGGAGCTGTTTTTT.

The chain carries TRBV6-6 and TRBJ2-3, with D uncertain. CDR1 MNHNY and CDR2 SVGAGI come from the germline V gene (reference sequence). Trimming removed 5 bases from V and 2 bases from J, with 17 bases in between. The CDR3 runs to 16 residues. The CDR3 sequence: CASSALPVDSTDTQYF. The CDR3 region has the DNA TGTGCCAGCAGTGCCCTCCCGGTAGATTCCACAGATACGCAGTATTTT.

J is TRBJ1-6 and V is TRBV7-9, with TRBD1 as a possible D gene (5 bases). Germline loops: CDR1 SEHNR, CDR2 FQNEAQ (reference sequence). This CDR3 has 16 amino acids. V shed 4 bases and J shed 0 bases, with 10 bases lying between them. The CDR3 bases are TGTGCCAGCAGCTCAGCAGGGAGCTCCTATAATTCACCCCTCCACTTT. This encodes CASSSAGSSYNSPLHF.

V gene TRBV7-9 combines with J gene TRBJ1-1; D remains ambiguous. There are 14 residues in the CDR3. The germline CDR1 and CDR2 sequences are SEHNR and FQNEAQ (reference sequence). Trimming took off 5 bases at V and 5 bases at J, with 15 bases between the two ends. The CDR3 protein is CASSPSGSATEAFF. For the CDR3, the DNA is TGTGCCAGCAGCCCCTCCGGTTCCGCAACTGAAGCTTTCTTT.

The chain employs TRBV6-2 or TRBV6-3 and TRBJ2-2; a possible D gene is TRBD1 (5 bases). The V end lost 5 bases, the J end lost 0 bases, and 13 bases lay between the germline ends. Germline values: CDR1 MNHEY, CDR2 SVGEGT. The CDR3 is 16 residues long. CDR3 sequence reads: CASSPHRTTNTGELFF. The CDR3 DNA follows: TGTGCCAGCAGTCCGCACAGGACAACGAACACCGGGGAGCTGTTTTTT.

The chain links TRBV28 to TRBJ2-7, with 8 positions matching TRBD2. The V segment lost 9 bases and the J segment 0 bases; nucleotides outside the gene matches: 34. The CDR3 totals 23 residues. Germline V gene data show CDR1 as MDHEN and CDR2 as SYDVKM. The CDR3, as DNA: TGTGCCAGTAACCCATACGCCCGGTGGTGGTTTCGGGAGGGAAAATCGAGCTCCTACGAGCAGTACTTC. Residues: CASNPYARWWFREGKSSSYEQYF.

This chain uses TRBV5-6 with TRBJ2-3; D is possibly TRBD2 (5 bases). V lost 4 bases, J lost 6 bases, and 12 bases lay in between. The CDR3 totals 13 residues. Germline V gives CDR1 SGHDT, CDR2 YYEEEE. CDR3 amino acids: CASSPDSFDTQYF. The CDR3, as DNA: TGTGCCAGCAGCCCGGACTCATTCGATACGCAGTATTTT.

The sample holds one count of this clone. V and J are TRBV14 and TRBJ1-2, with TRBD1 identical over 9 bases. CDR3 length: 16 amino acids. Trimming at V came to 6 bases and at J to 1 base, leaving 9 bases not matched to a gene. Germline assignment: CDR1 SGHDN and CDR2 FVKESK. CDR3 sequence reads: CASRKAGTGLNYGYTF. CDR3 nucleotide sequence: TGTGCCAGCAGGAAAGCCGGGACAGGGCTTAACTATGGCTACACCTTC.